This T cell receptor beta chain was profiled in a study of T cells after yellow fever vaccination. Study information: The authors prepared low-cell-number fractions using SMART-Seq v4 Ultra Low Input. The study, taken as a whole, reports: Across the CD4 and CD8 compartments, a small share of clonotypes was present in both. Abundant clonotypes from the bulk population could contaminate FACS-sorted repertoires.

A universal primer site and UMIs were added as TCR cDNA was made by 5'RACE template switching. TCRdb redid the calling of the 5' RACE reads with MiXCR, one entry per CDR3 protein. The table has under 550,000 distinct CDR3 sequences, around a fifth seen once. There are many counts of this clonotype. Its antigen is as yet unknown. V was pared by 5 bases and J by 6 bases, with 11 bases between. This CDR3 is 13 amino acids long. The sequence was collected from a man between 18 and 29 years old who received the YFV17D yellow fever vaccine. This sequence joins TRBV12-3 or TRBV12-4 and TRBJ1-5, with a tentative D call TRBD1 (5 bases). Material: PBMCs, obtained roughly 23 days after the first yellow fever vaccination. The CDR3 DNA sequence: TGTGCCAGCAGTGGATCAGGGAGTCAGCCCCAGCATTTT. Amino acids: CASSGSGSQPQHF.